Here is one T cell receptor beta chain with its context. The data were taken from a study of shared clonotypes between healthy human individuals. Measured with immunoSEQ multiplex PCR; TCRdb has only the in-frame clones, and not every one. The sample holds 500,000 to 700,000 clones, approximately 95% seen once. Positively selected for CCR7, the CD45RO-negative cells used as naive CD8 cells excluded terminally differentiated effector memory CD45RA+ cells. The ends were cut back, 5 bases at V and 4 bases at J, with 19 bases in the middle. The CDR3 runs to 16 residues. Germline values: CDR1 MNHEY, CDR2 SMNVEV (reference sequence).

The TCR originated in a woman under 40 in good health. This chain uses TRBV27 with TRBJ2-3, with D possibly matching TRBD1 (5 bases). Sequenced material: naive CD8+ T cells sorted from blood. This CDR3 is CASSRAGPLLSDTQYF. CDR3 in DNA: TGTGCCAGCAGTCGGGCAGGGCCACTCTTGTCAGATACGCAGTATTTT.